Below, 17 T cell receptor beta chains from the same sample are listed, as sequenced in a study of T cell responses to AZD1222 COVID-19 vaccine. The protocol was immunoSEQ multiplex PCR, while the TCRdb copy is restricted to in-frame clones and leaves out a portion. The data contain 150,000 to 200,000 clones, roughly 90% of them singletons. The sample here was peripheral blood, taken 28 days after the second AZD1222 dose. Receptor source: an adult who received the AZD1222 COVID-19 vaccine.

J is TRBJ1-1 and V is TRBV19, with 7 bases matching TRBD1. CDR3 size: 13 residues. V was pared by 10 bases and J by 8 bases, with 13 bases of the junction left unmatched. Germline CDR1 is LNHDA and CDR2 is SQIVND (reference sequence). CDR3 coding DNA: TGTGCCACCCAACAGGGGCCGGTCGGGGAAGCTTTCTTT. Its protein product is CATQQGPVGEAFF.

The chain employs TRBV27 and TRBJ2-3; possibly TRBD1 for D (5 bases). Germline V CDR1 and CDR2: MNHEY, SMNVEV (reference sequence). The CDR3 contains 15 residues. V lost 5 bases and J lost 4, with 16 bases in between. The CDR3, as DNA: TGTGCCAGCAGTCCCCAGGGTAGGCTCGCAGATACGCAGTATTTT. Its translation is CASSPQGRLADTQYF.

The gene calls are TRBV10-3 and TRBJ2-2; 9 nucleotides match TRBD1. V lost 8 bases to trimming and J lost 6 bases; unmatched junction nucleotides: 10. Germline values: CDR1 ENHRY, CDR2 SYGVKD. This CDR3 contains 15 residues. The DNA of the CDR3 is TGTGCCATCTCAAAACAGGGGGCGGTGTCCGGGGAGCTGTTTTTT. Amino acid sequence: CAISKQGAVSGELFF.

This clone was observed a few times. The chain combines TRBV19 with TRBJ1-5, with D unresolved. Trimming left V 7 bases short and J 5 bases short, with 12 bases between. The CDR3 is made up of 13 amino acids. Germline CDR1 LNHDA, CDR2 SQIVND (reference sequence). CDR3 protein: CASKIPGDQPQHF. In DNA, the CDR3 is TGTGCCAGTAAAATCCCTGGGGATCAGCCCCAGCATTTT.

The chain joins TRBV4-3 to TRBJ2-7; TRBD2 aligns across 7 bases. Per germline, CDR1 LGHNA and CDR2 YSLEER. The trim removed 2 bases at V and 4 bases at J, leaving 8 bases unmatched. The CDR3 length is 15 residues. For the CDR3, the DNA is TGCGCCAGCAGCCAAAGTCTGCGGGGGATATACGAGCAGTACTTC. It specifies CASSQSLRGIYEQYF.

This chain joins TRBV6-6 and TRBJ2-7; tentative D call: TRBD2 (6 bases). CDR3 length equals 14 residues. Trimming shortened V by 3 bases and J by 2 bases, and 11 bases separated the two germline ends. Germline V lookup: CDR1 MNHNY, CDR2 SVGAGI (reference sequence). CDR3 in DNA: TGTGCCAGCAGTTATGTGGCGGGACCCTACGAGCAGTACTTC. This sequence encodes CASSYVAGPYEQYF.

The chain joins TRBV4-3 to TRBJ1-1; TRBD1 is a possible D gene (5 bases). The germline CDR1 and CDR2 sequences are LGHNA and YSLEER. V lost 2 bases to trimming and J lost 10 bases, with 14 bases between them. The CDR3 runs to 13 residues. The CDR3 DNA is TGCGCCAGCAGCCAACAGGGAACTTTTGGAGCTTTCTTT. Its translation is CASSQQGTFGAFF.

The J gene is TRBJ2-2, the V gene TRBV7-2, with D uncertain. CDR1 is SGHTA, CDR2 FQGNSA, per germline. This CDR3 comprises 17 residues. Trimming took 5 bases from V and 8 from J, leaving 24 bases between them. In DNA, the CDR3 is TGTGCCAGCAGCGTCCGCACCCCCGGCCCCTTAACGGGGGAGCTGTTTTTT. This encodes CASSVRTPGPLTGELFF. Together with reference TRBV7-2 and TRBJ2-2, the CDR3 gives the full variable domain: GAGVSQSPSNKVTEKGKDVELRCDPISGHTALYWYRQSLGQGLEFLIYFQGNSAPDKSGLPSDRFSAERTGGSVSTLTIQRTQQEDSAVYLCASSVRTPGPLTGELFFGEGSRLTVL.

The V and J genes are TRBV19 and TRBJ1-1, with D hard to call. This CDR3 comprises 20 residues. Germline V lookup: CDR1 LNHDA, CDR2 SQIVND (reference sequence). V lost 4 bases and J lost 3, with 30 bases in between. CDR3 protein: CASSNALWGSGREPYTEAFF. DNA of the CDR3: TGTGCCAGTAGTAATGCCCTCTGGGGTTCAGGTCGGGAGCCTTACACTGAAGCTTTCTTT.

The V and J genes are TRBV7-2 and TRBJ2-1, with D tentatively TRBD1 or TRBD2 (5 bases each). CDR1 is SGHTA, CDR2 FQGNSA, per germline. Trimming cost V 1 base and J 4 bases, with 11 bases left between them. The CDR3 loop spans 15 amino acids. The CDR3 region is CASSLGWGPYNEQFF. CDR3 nucleotides: TGTGCCAGCAGCTTAGGGTGGGGACCGTACAATGAGCAGTTCTTC.

The chain joins TRBV7-9 to TRBJ1-2; TRBD1 is a possible D gene (5 bases). Germline CDR1 reads SEHNR; CDR2 reads FQNEAQ (reference sequence). V gave up 1 base and J gave up 3 bases, with 12 bases separating them. The CDR3 extends over 15 amino acids. CDR3 bases: TGTGCCAGCAGCTTAGGGCAGGGCCCATACTATGGCTACACCTTC. Translated, it gives CASSLGQGPYYGYTF.

This sequence joins TRBV7-3 and TRBJ2-3; no firm D call. Trimming removed 5 bases from V and 4 bases from J, with 16 bases in between. The germline gives CDR1 SGHTA, CDR2 FQGTGA. CDR3 size: 15 residues. Written as DNA, the CDR3 is TGTGCCAGCAGCCACACCCGGGCCAAGGCAGATACGCAGTATTTT. Encoded protein: CASSHTRAKADTQYF.

This rearrangement joins TRBV5-1 to TRBJ2-5, with TRBD1 as a possible D gene (5 bases). Germline V lookup: CDR1 SGHRS, CDR2 YFSETQ. V lost 0 bases, J lost 5 bases, and 14 bases lay in between. CDR3 size: 15 residues. The CDR3 sequence is CASSLESQGWETQYF. In nucleotides, the CDR3 is TGCGCCAGCAGCTTGGAGTCTCAGGGTTGGGAGACCCAGTACTTC.

The V and J genes are TRBV19 and TRBJ2-3; D ambiguous. Looked up from germline, CDR1 is LNHDA and CDR2 is SQIVND (reference sequence). This CDR3 has 12 amino acids. Trimming left V 1 base short and J 4 bases short, with 3 bases between. CDR3 DNA sequence: TGTGCCAGTAGTATAGCCCCAGATACGCAGTATTTT. Translating it yields CASSIAPDTQYF.

The chain joins TRBV18 to TRBJ1-3; D gene uncertain. There are 13 residues in the CDR3. Germline values: CDR1 KGHSH, CDR2 LQKENI. Trimming shortened V by 6 bases and J by 0 bases, and 6 bases separated the two germline ends. The CDR3 DNA sequence: TGTGCCAGCTCCGGGAGCTCTGGAAACACCATATATTTT. Amino acid sequence: CASSGSSGNTIYF.

The J gene is TRBJ1-5, the V gene TRBV7-2, with 8 bases matching TRBD1. Germline CDR1 reads SGHTA; CDR2 reads FQGNSA. The CDR3 sequence is 14 residues long. V lost 4 bases and J lost 1; bases outside the gene matches: 0. The CDR3 spells CASSWDRSNQPQHF. The CDR3 bases are TGTGCCAGCAGCTGGGACAGGAGCAATCAGCCCCAGCATTTT.

This chain uses TRBV18 with TRBJ2-7; TRBD2 is a possible D gene (5 bases). V lost 1 base and J lost 3, with 10 bases in between. The germline V gene has CDR1 KGHSH and CDR2 LQKENI. The CDR3 has 14 residues. The CDR3 sequence: CASSPRESRYEQYF. In DNA, the CDR3 is TGTGCCAGCTCACCACGGGAGTCCCGCTACGAGCAGTACTTC.